The clone carrying this T cell receptor (beta chain) was seen only a few times. V shed 0 bases, J shed 5 bases, and the junction held 2 bases outside the gene matches. There are 14 residues in the CDR3. CDR1 and CDR2 from the germline V gene are SGHRS and YFSETQ. RNA transcripts were the template for amplifying TCR beta CDR3 regions. The TCR CDR3 first-round RT-PCR relied on the HTBI primer set. TCRdb re-analysed the multiplex PCR reads in MiXCR, keeping a single row per CDR3 protein. This sample has roughly 500,000 distinct CDR3 sequences, with 20% to 25% found just once. From approximately 9.5 ml of fresh peripheral blood, PBMCs were isolated. The data were taken from a study of T cells in Graves' hyperthyroidism and ophthalmopathy.

The receptor's source is a woman in her seventies with Graves' ophthalmopathy. The chain uses TRBV5-1 and TRBJ1-5; 7 positions match TRBD1. Sequenced: blood. CDR3 in amino acids: CASSLGDSYQPQHF. Written as DNA, the CDR3 is TGCGCCAGCAGCTTGGGGGACAGCTATCAGCCCCAGCATTTT.